This paragraph covers one T cell receptor (beta chain) sequence. The sample is drawn from a study of technical replicates of blood from several donors. The CDR3 covers 16 residues. Per germline, CDR1 LNHNV and CDR2 YYDKDF (reference sequence). Trimming cost V 1 base and J 7 bases; bases outside gene matches: 6. Libraries were prepared by immunoSEQ multiplex PCR; TCRdb keeps only in-frame clonotypes and omits some of them. Among around 76,000 clones listed, around nine tenths were seen once. The sample comprised T cells isolated from PBMCs. The V and J genes are TRBV15 and TRBJ2-2; 10 bases line up with TRBD1. This TCR was recovered from a human donor in good health. For the CDR3, the DNA is TGTGCCACCAGCAGAGCCCGACAGGGGGCTGACGGGGAGCTGTTTTTT. Translated: CATSRARQGADGELFF.